These T cell receptor beta chains were read from a single sample in a study of brain T cells in children with intractable seizures. The assay was immunoSEQ multiplex PCR, and TCRdb's table has in-frame clones only and misses some. Among fewer than 80,000 clones, about 96% were seen once, and the ten largest hold roughly 0.38%. The material was peripheral blood, obtained at surgery. Receptors were obtained from a boy in the first two years of life with focal cortical dysplasia and intractable seizures. Both conserved end residues are part of each CDR3. The D gene is left open where the match is weak. Clone size is not always given. Where it is, it says once, few, many or a class for expanded clones.

V	J	size	D	DNA	CDR3
TRBV29-1	TRBJ1-4	-	-	TGCAGCGTTGCATACGGGGTGACTAATGAAAAACTGTTTTTT	CSVAYGVTNEKLFF
TRBV6-5	TRBJ1-2	-	-	TGTGCCAGCAGTTCAGGGGACTATGGCTACACCTTC	CASSSGDYGYTF
TRBV15	TRBJ1-1	-	-	TGTGCCACCAGCAGAGATCAGGGAGGGACTGAAGCTTTCTTT	CATSRDQGGTEAFF
TRBV19	TRBJ1-4	-	-	TGTGCCAGTAGTATACCTGGAAAACTGTTTTTT	CASSIPGKLFF
TRBV12-2	TRBJ2-7	-	-	TGTGCAAGTCGCTTAGACGACAGGAGCTCCTACGAGCAGTACTTC	CASRLDDRSSYEQYF
TRBV19	TRBJ2-7	-	-	TGTGCCAGTAGTCCCAGAGGAGGGCTAGCGAAGATCTACGAGCAGTACTTC	CASSPRGGLAKIYEQYF
TRBV2	TRBJ2-2	-	TRBD2	TGTGCCAGCTGGCTAGCGGGGGAGCGCGGCGGGGAGCTGTTTTTT	CASWLAGERGGELFF
TRBV19	TRBJ2-7	-	-	TGTGCCAGTAGTATAGGTGTCGGCTCCTACGAGCAGTACTTC	CASSIGVGSYEQYF
TRBV10-3	TRBJ2-3	-	-	TGTGCCATCAGTGAGTCTTTGGGGGGGCAAGATAGCGATACGCAGTATTTT	CAISESLGGQDSDTQYF
TRBV5-1	TRBJ2-5	-	TRBD2	TGCGCCAGCAGCCATCCGGGACTAGCGGGAGGTTTCCAAGAGACCCAGTACTTC	CASSHPGLAGGFQETQYF
TRBV4-1	TRBJ2-7	-	-	TGCGCCAGCAGCCACCCGGGTGAGGGTGACGAGCAGTACTTC	CASSHPGEGDEQYF
TRBV5-4	TRBJ2-5	-	TRBD2	TGTGCCAGCAGTCCTTCCCCTCTTTTCCCGGGACTAGCAGAGACCCAGTACTTC	CASSPSPLFPGLAETQYF
TRBV7-2	TRBJ1-1	-	TRBD1	TGTGCCAGCAGCTTAGTCACAACTGGACAGGGACGAACTGAAGCTTTCTTT	CASSLVTTGQGRTEAFF
TRBV5-8	TRBJ2-3	-	-	TGTGCCAGCAGCTTGCTTATGGGTCCTCCGACAGATACGCAGTATTTT	CASSLLMGPPTDTQYF
TRBV9	TRBJ2-1	-	-	TGTGCCAGCAGCGACGAGGACCACTACAATGAGCAGTTCTTC	CASSDEDHYNEQFF
TRBV12-5	TRBJ1-3	-	-	TGTGCTAGTGGTTTGGGGCCGGGGGGATCTGGAAACACCATATATTTT	CASGLGPGGSGNTIYF
TRBV5-5	TRBJ1-6	-	-	TGTGCCAGCAGCTTCAGGACCCCCGGTTCACCCCTCCACTTT	CASSFRTPGSPLHF
TRBV18	TRBJ1-2	-	TRBD1	TGTGCCAGCTCACCTGAAGCCGGGACAGCGAACTATGGCTACACCTTC	CASSPEAGTANYGYTF
TRBV28	TRBJ2-3	-	TRBD2	TGTGCCAGCAGTTTCTGGGTAACCTATAGCGGGAGCACAGATACGCAGTATTTT	CASSFWVTYSGSTDTQYF
TRBV5-8	TRBJ1-1	-	-	TGTGCCAGCAGCTTGTATCGGGTAGTGAACACTGAAGCTTTCTTT	CASSLYRVVNTEAFF
TRBV7-2	TRBJ2-7	-	TRBD2	TGTGCCAGCAGCTTAGTAGCGGGAAAGGACTACGAGCAGTACTTC	CASSLVAGKDYEQYF
TRBV12-5	TRBJ1-3	-	-	TGTGCTAGTGGTTTCCTCCCCCTAGGGCAGGGGAGACGTGCTGGAAACACCATATATTTT	CASGFLPLGQGRRAGNTIYF
TRBV6-4	TRBJ2-3	-	-	TGTGCCAGCAGTGATCCCGGGACTAGCACAGATACGCAGTATTTT	CASSDPGTSTDTQYF
TRBV3-1/TRBV3-2	TRBJ1-1	-	-	TGTGCCAGCAGCCAATTGGCGAGTACCAACACTGAAGCTTTCTTT	CASSQLASTNTEAFF
TRBV10-3	TRBJ2-3	-	-	TGTGCCATCAGTGCTGGAGTTAGCACAGATACGCAGTATTTT	CAISAGVSTDTQYF
TRBV5-8	TRBJ2-3	-	-	TGTGCCAGCAGCTTGCTAGGCTTCCCCCCAGATACGCAGTATTTT	CASSLLGFPPDTQYF
TRBV19	TRBJ2-2	-	TRBD1	TGTGCCAGTAGTATTCGACAGGGGGTCATCACCGGGGAGCTGTTTTTT	CASSIRQGVITGELFF
TRBV2	TRBJ2-7	-	-	TGTGCCAGCAGCATAGACATAAGCTCCTACGAGCAGTACTTC	CASSIDISSYEQYF
TRBV15	TRBJ2-6	once	-	TGTGCCACCAGCAGAGATTCTAGGACATCCCACTCTGGGGCCAACGTCCTGACTTTC	CATSRDSRTSHSGANVLTF
TRBV18	TRBJ1-1	once	-	TGTGCCAGCTCACCACCGATGTACACTGAAGCTTTCTTT	CASSPPMYTEAFF
TRBV6-5	TRBJ1-2	-	-	TGTGCCAGCACCAAGGGAGCGAACTATGGCTACACCTTC	CASTKGANYGYTF
TRBV4-3	TRBJ2-4	-	TRBD2	TGCGCCAGCAGCCAAGAAATAGCGGGAGGACCAGAAGGGATTCAGTACTTC	CASSQEIAGGPEGIQYF
TRBV15	TRBJ1-3	-	-	TGTGCCACCAGCAGAGATCGGGGGCCTGGAAACACCATATATTTT	CATSRDRGPGNTIYF
TRBV10-3	TRBJ2-7	-	TRBD1	TGTGCCATCAGTGAGTATCAGGGGGCCTCCTACGAGCAGTACTTC	CAISEYQGASYEQYF
TRBV11-2	TRBJ2-7	-	-	TGTGCCAGCAGCGATAGTCGATCGGGGATTTACGAGCAGTACTTC	CASSDSRSGIYEQYF
TRBV12-3/TRBV12-4	TRBJ1-2	-	TRBD1	TGTGCCAGCAGTTTCGACAGGGAGGAGGGCTACACCTTC	CASSFDREEGYTF
TRBV27	TRBJ2-3	once	-	TGTGCCAGCAGCGGGCAGGGAGTCACAGATACGCAGTATTTT	CASSGQGVTDTQYF
TRBV28	TRBJ1-3	-	TRBD1	TGTGCCAGCAGACGACCGGGACAGGGGACCTCTGGAAACACCATATATTTT	CASRRPGQGTSGNTIYF
TRBV7-3	TRBJ2-1	-	-	TGTGCCAGCAGCTTAACCGGGACTTTAAACAATGAGCAGTTCTTC	CASSLTGTLNNEQFF
TRBV28	TRBJ1-3	-	-	TGTGCCAGCAGTTTCTACACTAAAGGTGGAAACACCATATATTTT	CASSFYTKGGNTIYF
TRBV5-1	TRBJ2-5	-	TRBD1	TGCGCCAGCAGCTTAGACAGGGGGGAGACCCAGTACTTC	CASSLDRGETQYF
TRBV6-1	TRBJ2-5	-	-	TGTGCCAGCAGTGAACAGGGCCGGGAGACCCAGTACTTC	CASSEQGRETQYF
TRBV12-5	TRBJ2-5	-	-	TGTGCTAGTGGTTTGGTCTCCCCCAAAGTGGCAGGGGAATTAGGGAGAAACCAAGAGACCCAGTACTTC	CASGLVSPKVAGELGRNQETQYF
TRBV19	TRBJ2-2	-	TRBD2	TGTGCCAGTAGTATCGGACTAGCGGGGGGCTACACCGGGGAGCTGTTTTTT	CASSIGLAGGYTGELFF
TRBV5-4	TRBJ2-6	-	-	TGTGCCAGCAGCCGGGACCTTAGCTCTGGGGCCAACGTCCTGACTTTC	CASSRDLSSGANVLTF
TRBV4-3	TRBJ1-2	-	-	TGCGCCAGCAGCCAGGAAGTAGCGGGAAAGGATGGCTACACCTTC	CASSQEVAGKDGYTF
TRBV3-1/TRBV3-2	TRBJ1-3	-	-	TGTGCCAGCAGACCCAACTCTGGAAACACCATATATTTT	CASRPNSGNTIYF
TRBV9	TRBJ2-5	-	TRBD2	TGTGCCAGCAGCGTAGGTAGATCGGGGGGGCCATGGGGGACCCAGTACTTC	CASSVGRSGGPWGTQYF
TRBV28	TRBJ2-7	-	-	TGTGCCAGCAGAGGGGGAGGCCACTACGAGCAGTACTTC	CASRGGGHYEQYF
TRBV9	TRBJ2-1	-	TRBD2	TGTGCCAGCAGCGTAAGGTTAGGACTAGCTTCCTTCCAAAGCTCCTACAATGAGCAGTTCTTC	CASSVRLGLASFQSSYNEQFF
TRBV3-1/TRBV3-2	TRBJ2-7	once	-	TGTGCCAGCAGCCGGGACTCCTACGAGCAGTACTTC	CASSRDSYEQYF
TRBV6-5	TRBJ2-7	-	-	TGTGCCAGCAGTTACTCCCTAGCCCCTCCCTACGAGCAGTACTTC	CASSYSLAPPYEQYF
TRBV7-2	TRBJ1-6	-	TRBD1	TGTGCCAGCAGCTTAGTCGGAGGGACAGGGGGCTATGATTCACCCCTCCACTTT	CASSLVGGTGGYDSPLHF
TRBV7-9	TRBJ2-5	-	-	TGTGCCAGCAGCGGCCATGAGACCCAGTACTTC	CASSGHETQYF
TRBV6-5	TRBJ2-5	-	TRBD1	TGTGCCAGCAGTTGGACAGGAGAGACCCAGTACTTC	CASSWTGETQYF
TRBV5-1	TRBJ2-1	-	TRBD2	TGCGCCAGCAGCTTGCACGGACTAGCGGGCTATCAAAATGAGCAGTTCTTC	CASSLHGLAGYQNEQFF